A selection of T cell receptor beta chains follows, all from one sample in a study of T cell responses to AZD1222 COVID-19 vaccine. This table comes from immunoSEQ multiplex PCR, and its TCRdb copy is limited to in-frame clones, with some not included. Of approximately 60,000 clones listed, about 70% are singletons. The specimen was peripheral blood, collected on day 0 of AZD1222 vaccination. Receptor source: an adult in good health. The CDR3 runs from the conserved cysteine through the conserved F or W. A D gene is named only where the DNA matches it firmly. A clone size is listed for some rows: how often the clone was seen (once, few, many), or a class if it is expanded.

>TRBV19|few|TRBJ1-1|NA
TGTGCCAGTAGGACAAACGGGAACACTGAAGCTTTCTTT
CASRTNGNTEAFF
>TRBV6-5|NA|TRBJ1-5|NA
TGTGCCAGCAGAAGGGGGGAAAATCAGCCCCAGCATTTT
CASRRGENQPQHF
>TRBV3-1/TRBV3-2|NA|TRBJ1-2|NA
TGTGCCAGCAGCCAAGAAGGTTATGGCTACACCTTC
CASSQEGYGYTF
>TRBV11-2|NA|TRBJ2-1|TRBD2
TGTGCCAGCAGCTTAGTCGGTGGGACTACCATCAATGAGCAGTTCTTC
CASSLVGGTTINEQFF
>TRBV6-2/TRBV6-3|NA|TRBJ1-1|NA
TGTGCCAGCAGTTACCCCGTTGGCACTGAAGCTTTCTTT
CASSYPVGTEAFF
>TRBV6-5|NA|TRBJ2-7|NA
TGTGCCAGCAGCCCACCTACAGCAGCCTACGAGCAGTACTTC
CASSPPTAAYEQYF
>TRBV7-3|NA|TRBJ2-2|TRBD1
TGTGCCAGCAGCTTGACAGGGGGGAACACCGGGGAGCTGTTTTTT
CASSLTGGNTGELFF
>TRBV2|NA|TRBJ1-2|TRBD1
TGTGCCAGCAGGGGGGACAGGGTTGATGGCTACACCTTC
CASRGDRVDGYTF
>TRBV14|NA|TRBJ1-2|NA
TGTGCCAGCAGCCCGCAGTGGGATTATGGCTACACCTTC
CASSPQWDYGYTF
>TRBV19|few|TRBJ1-2|NA
TGTGCCATACTTCGGGAGGTGGAAGGCTACACCTTC
CAILREVEGYTF